Below, 22 T cell receptor beta chains from the same sample are listed, as sequenced in a study of blood T cell repertoires in COVID-19. Repertoires were generated with immunoSEQ multiplex PCR, while TCRdb's copy carries only in-frame clones and drops some. This table has under 300,000 clones, about 88% appearing once. Material for sequencing was peripheral blood. The receptors originated from a woman between 40 and 50 years old who had recovered from COVID-19.

This clone was found once. This chain links TRBV3-1 (or the pseudogene TRBV3-2) with TRBJ2-3; possible D gene TRBD2, 5 bases. Between the trimmed V and J ends, which lost 3 bases and 2 bases, there was a span of 9 bases. The CDR3 is made up of 14 amino acids. Germline values: CDR1 LGHDT, CDR2 YNNKEL (reference sequence). CDR3 sequence reads: CASSQALDTDTQYF. The CDR3, as DNA: TGTGCCAGCAGCCAGGCACTAGACACAGATACGCAGTATTTT.

The genes are TRBV7-9 and TRBJ1-2; a possible D gene is TRBD1 (5 bases). V was cut by 11 bases and J by 1 base, with 17 bases left in between. Germline CDR1 SEHNR, CDR2 FQNEAQ (reference sequence). The CDR3 runs to 14 residues. CDR3: CAPGETFLNYGYTF. As DNA, the CDR3 is TGTGCCCCGGGGGAGACCTTCCTTAACTATGGCTACACCTTC.

The CDR3 spells CASSYPGMNTEAFF. In DNA, the CDR3 is TGTGCCAGCAGTTACCCAGGAATGAACACTGAAGCTTTCTTT. V gene TRBV6-5 combines with J gene TRBJ1-1, with unresolved D. Germline V lookup: CDR1 MNHEY, CDR2 SVGAGI. The ends were cut back, 2 bases at V and 0 bases at J, with 7 bases in the middle. The CDR3 totals 14 residues.

Here the CDR3 reads CAISGWGTGSHYGYTF. The CDR3 DNA sequence: TGTGCCATCAGTGGGTGGGGGACAGGGAGTCACTATGGCTACACCTTC. This sequence joins TRBV10-3 and TRBJ1-2, with 9 bases fitting TRBD1. The CDR3 spans 16 residues. Germline V gene sequence: CDR1 ENHRY, CDR2 SYGVKD. V was pared by 4 bases and J by 3 bases, with 9 bases of the junction left unmatched.

The chain couples TRBV27 to TRBJ2-6; the D is unclear. CDR1 and CDR2 (germline): MNHEY, SMNVEV (reference sequence). Trimming pared 6 bases from V and 0 bases from J, leaving 9 bases between. The length of the CDR3 is 15 residues. The CDR3 protein is CASSRVASGANVLTF. CDR3 in DNA: TGTGCCAGCAGCCGGGTAGCCTCTGGGGCCAACGTCCTGACTTTC. The full variable domain, with the rest looked up from reference TRBV27 and TRBJ2-6, is EAQVTQNPRYLITVTGKKLTVTCSQNMNHEYMSWYRQDPGLGLRQIYYSMNVEVTDKGDVPEGYKVSRKEKRNFPLILESPSPNQTSLYFCASSRVASGANVLTFGAGSRLTVL.

The V and J genes are TRBV7-9 and TRBJ2-1; the match to TRBD2 covers 11 bases. J gave up 8 bases and V 4 bases, and 13 bases lay outside the gene matches. Germline CDR1 SEHNR, CDR2 FQNEAQ (reference sequence). The length of the CDR3 is 17 residues. Here the CDR3 reads CASSSTGGLAGGYEQFF. CDR3 nucleotides: TGTGCCAGCAGCTCAACTGGGGGGCTAGCGGGAGGCTATGAGCAGTTCTTC.

The rearrangement uses TRBV2 and TRBJ2-5; a weak D match, TRBD1 (5 bases). The CDR3 has 15 residues. The V end was cut by 5 bases, the J end by 2 bases, with 15 bases between. Germline CDR1 SNHLY, CDR2 FYNNEI. CDR3 DNA: TGTGCCAGCAGTAAAACTCAGGGCCCACAAGAGACCCAGTACTTC. It translates to CASSKTQGPQETQYF.

This chain uses TRBV4-3 with TRBJ2-7, with D perhaps matching TRBD2 (5 bases). This CDR3 comprises 15 residues. Germline values: CDR1 LGHNA, CDR2 YSLEER. Trimming pared 2 bases from V and 2 bases from J, leaving 13 bases between. The CDR3 sequence is CASSQWSGGPYEQYF. The DNA for the CDR3 is TGCGCCAGCAGCCAATGGTCAGGAGGTCCCTACGAGCAGTACTTC.

This chain uses TRBV12-3 or TRBV12-4 with TRBJ2-5, with TRBD2 identical over 8 bases. CDR3 length: 13 residues. V lost 6 bases to trimming and J lost 4 bases; unmatched junction nucleotides: 4. CDR3 sequence: CASRFSGVETQYF. The CDR3 DNA reads TGTGCCAGCAGATTTAGCGGGGTAGAGACCCAGTACTTC.

The chain has TRBV5-6 and TRBJ1-1, with TRBD1 matching 12 bases. CDR1 and CDR2 (germline): SGHDT, YYEEEE. V trimming: 4 bases; J trimming: 11 bases; junction bases outside the gene matches: 12. CDR3 length equals 15 residues. CDR3 in amino acids: CASSHSGTGGLGAFF. The DNA for the CDR3 is TGTGCCAGCAGCCATTCCGGGACAGGGGGCCTCGGGGCTTTCTTT. Full variable domain (remainder filled in from reference TRBV5-6 and TRBJ1-1): DAGVTQSPTHLIKTRGQQVTLRCSPKSGHDTVSWYQQALGQGPQFIFQYYEEEERQRGNFPDRFSGHQFPNYSSELNVNALLLGDSALYLCASSHSGTGGLGAFFGQGTRLTVV.

The chain carries TRBV12-3 or TRBV12-4 and TRBJ2-7; 9 bases are a match to TRBD1. The J segment lost 4 bases and the V segment lost 6 bases, leaving 4 bases of the junction unmatched. This CDR3 region has 13 residues. CDR3 region: CASRGTGIYEQYF. In nucleotides, the CDR3 is TGTGCCAGCAGGGGGACAGGGATATACGAGCAGTACTTC.

The chain is built from TRBV19 and TRBJ2-2; TRBD1 matches 9 bases. Germline V CDR1 and CDR2: LNHDA, SQIVND (reference sequence). This CDR3 comprises 14 residues. V gave up 6 bases and J gave up 5 bases; unmatched junction bases: 4. The CDR3 reads CASSRDRATGELFF. As DNA, the CDR3 is TGTGCCAGTAGCCGGGACAGGGCGACCGGGGAGCTGTTTTTT.

The J gene is TRBJ2-1, the V gene TRBV6-2 or TRBV6-3, with 7 bases matching TRBD1. Germline V gene lookup returns CDR1 MNHEY and CDR2 SVGEGT. CDR3 length equals 15 residues. Trimming cost V 4 bases and J 2 bases; bases outside gene matches: 5. CDR3 bases: TGTGCCAGCAGTTCGACAGGGCTGACCTACAATGAGCAGTTCTTC. Its protein product is CASSSTGLTYNEQFF.

On this clone itself: Other nucleotide sequences from this sample produce the same CDR3. The genes are TRBV9 and TRBJ2-2, with D tentatively TRBD1 (5 bases). This CDR3 is 13 amino acids long. Between the trimmed V and J ends, which lost 2 bases and 5 bases, there was a span of 7 bases. Germline loops: CDR1 SGDLS, CDR2 YYNGEE. CDR3: CASSVQGTGELFF. CDR3 nucleotides: TGTGCCAGCAGCGTGCAGGGAACCGGGGAGCTGTTTTTT. Looking up the rest from reference TRBV9 and TRBJ2-2 gives the full variable domain: DSGVTQTPKHLITATGQRVTLRCSPRSGDLSVYWYQQSLDQGLQFLIQYYNGEERAKGNILERFSAQQFPDLHSELNLSSLELGDSALYFCASSVQGTGELFFGEGSRLTVL.

The V and J genes are TRBV6-5 and TRBJ1-2; D is uncertain. Germline V gene sequence: CDR1 MNHEY, CDR2 SVGAGI. The CDR3 runs 12 residues. Trimming took off 6 bases at V and 5 bases at J, with 10 bases between the two ends. This CDR3 is CASRWEGYGYTF. For the CDR3, the DNA is TGTGCCAGCAGGTGGGAGGGATATGGCTACACCTTC.

The chain is built from TRBV29-1 and TRBJ1-1; TRBD1 aligns across 7 bases. CDR3 length: 12 amino acids. Losses at the gene ends were 6 bases for V and 5 bases for J; bases not matched to a gene: 6. Germline values: CDR1 SQVTM, CDR2 ANQGSEA. In DNA, the CDR3 is TGCAGCGTCGACGACAGGGTGACTGAAGCTTTCTTT. Translated, it gives CSVDDRVTEAFF. Together with reference TRBV29-1 and TRBJ1-1, the CDR3 gives the full variable domain: SAVISQKPSRDICQRGTSLTIQCQVDSQVTMMFWYRQQPGQSLTLIATANQGSEATYESGFVIDKFPISRPNLTFSTLTVSNMSPEDSSIYLCSVDDRVTEAFFGQGTRLTVV.

The genes are TRBV30 and TRBJ2-7, with no clear D. CDR1 is GTSNPN and CDR2 is SVGIG in the germline V gene (reference sequence). The V end lost 2 bases, the J end lost 2 bases, and 13 bases lay between the germline ends. CDR3 size: 14 residues. In DNA, the CDR3 is TGTGCCTGGAGTCGGCACCGGCGGACCTACGAGCAGTACTTC. This sequence encodes CAWSRHRRTYEQYF.

The DNA of the CDR3 is TGTGCCAGCAGCTTAAGTAACTACTACGAGCAGTACTTC. As protein: CASSLSNYYEQYF. The rearrangement uses TRBV7-9 and TRBJ2-7; unclear D gene. CDR3 length equals 13 residues. Per the germline V gene, CDR1 is SEHNR and CDR2 is FQNEAQ (reference sequence). Trimming removed 2 bases at V and 3 bases at J, with 8 bases between.

This clone was recorded only once. The genes are TRBV4-1 and TRBJ1-5, with 10 bases that match TRBD1. CDR3 size: 19 residues. The germline gives CDR1 MGHRA, CDR2 YSYEKL. The V gene end was trimmed by 0 bases and the J gene end by 3 bases; junction bases not matched to a gene: 11. In DNA, the CDR3 is TGCGCCAGCAGCCAAGACCTCCTCCGACAGGGGGCATACAATCAGCCCCAGCATTTT. Translation: CASSQDLLRQGAYNQPQHF.

The rearrangement uses TRBV10-1 and TRBJ2-7; 8 bases fit TRBD2. CDR3 length: 19 residues. Germline values: CDR1 WNHNN, CDR2 SYGVQD (reference sequence). After removal of 8 bases from V and 1 base from J, the junction contained 22 bases not matched to a gene. CDR3 bases: TGCGCCAGCGCGGGGGTACGGAGCGGGAGTATGCGTGGGTCCTACGAGCAGTACTTC. Protein product: CASAGVRSGSMRGSYEQYF.

The rearrangement joins TRBV19 to TRBJ1-5; 7 nucleotides align to TRBD1. Germline CDR1 reads LNHDA; CDR2 reads SQIVND (reference sequence). V was pared by 5 bases and J by 0 bases, with 10 bases of the junction left unmatched. There are 17 residues in the CDR3. For the CDR3, the DNA is TGTGCCAGTAGTCCGGGCCAGGGGGGCTATAGCAATCAGCCCCAGCATTTT. Translating it yields CASSPGQGGYSNQPQHF.

CDR3 protein: CASTGGKYAYEQYF. The CDR3 DNA is TGTGCCAGCACCGGGGGGAAATACGCCTACGAGCAGTACTTC. The chain carries TRBV6-6 and TRBJ2-7, with 7 bases fitting TRBD2. Germline values: CDR1 MNHNY, CDR2 SVGAGI (reference sequence). The junction had 8 bases not matched to a gene; V was cut back by 7 bases and J by 2 bases. This CDR3 contains 14 residues.